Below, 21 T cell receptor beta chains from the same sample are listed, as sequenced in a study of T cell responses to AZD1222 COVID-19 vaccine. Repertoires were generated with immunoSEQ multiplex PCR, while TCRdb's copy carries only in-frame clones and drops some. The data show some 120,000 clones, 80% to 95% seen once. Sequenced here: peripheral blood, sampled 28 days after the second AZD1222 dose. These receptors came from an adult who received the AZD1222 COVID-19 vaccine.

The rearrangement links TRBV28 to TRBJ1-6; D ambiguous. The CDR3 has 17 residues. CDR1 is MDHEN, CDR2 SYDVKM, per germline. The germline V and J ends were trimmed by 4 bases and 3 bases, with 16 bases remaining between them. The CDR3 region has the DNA TGTGCCAGCAGTTCCACCCTAAGACGGTTCTATAATTCACCCCTCCACTTT. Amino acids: CASSSTLRRFYNSPLHF.

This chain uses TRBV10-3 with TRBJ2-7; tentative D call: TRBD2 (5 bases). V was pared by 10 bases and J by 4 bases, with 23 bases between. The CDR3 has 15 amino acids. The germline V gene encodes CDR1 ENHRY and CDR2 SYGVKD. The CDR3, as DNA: TGTGCCACCTCCCGGACTCACGGTGGGAGTTACGAGCAGTACTTC. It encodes CATSRTHGGSYEQYF.

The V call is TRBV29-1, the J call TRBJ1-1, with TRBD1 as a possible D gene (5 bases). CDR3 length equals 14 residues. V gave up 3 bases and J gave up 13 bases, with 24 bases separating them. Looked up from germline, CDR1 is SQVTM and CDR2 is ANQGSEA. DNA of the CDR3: TGCAGCGTTGATCCAAACTCGGGACCCCCTCACGGTTTCTTT. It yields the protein CSVDPNSGPPHGFF.

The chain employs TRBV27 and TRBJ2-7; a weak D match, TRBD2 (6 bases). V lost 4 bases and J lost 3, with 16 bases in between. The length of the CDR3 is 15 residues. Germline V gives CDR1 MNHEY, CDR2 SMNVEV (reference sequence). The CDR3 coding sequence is TGTGCCAGCAGTTCCCGCCTTGGGGGGAGCTACGAGCAGTACTTC. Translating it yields CASSSRLGGSYEQYF.

The CDR3 DNA reads TGTGCCAGCAGCCAGGGAGTAGCAGATACGCAGTATTTT. Translation: CASSQGVADTQYF. This chain links TRBV3-1 (or the pseudogene TRBV3-2) with TRBJ2-3; D may be TRBD2 (5 bases). V shed 3 bases and J shed 4 bases, with 8 bases lying between them. CDR1 and CDR2 from the germline V gene are LGHDT and YNNKEL (reference sequence). This CDR3 has 13 residues.

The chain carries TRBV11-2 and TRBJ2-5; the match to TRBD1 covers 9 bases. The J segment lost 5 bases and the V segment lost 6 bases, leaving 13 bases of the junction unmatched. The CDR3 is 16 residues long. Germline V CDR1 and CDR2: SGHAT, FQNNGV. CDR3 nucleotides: TGTGCCAGCAGGGGCCTCGGGACAGGGTTTGGGGAGACCCAGTACTTC. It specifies CASRGLGTGFGETQYF.

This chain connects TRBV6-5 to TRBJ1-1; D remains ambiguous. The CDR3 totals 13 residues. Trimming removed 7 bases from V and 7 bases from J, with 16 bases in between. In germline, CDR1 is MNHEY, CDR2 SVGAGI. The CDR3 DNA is TGTGCCAGCACCACTCCTAAGGAGATTGAAGCTTTCTTT. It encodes CASTTPKEIEAFF.

CDR3 coding DNA: TGTGCCAGCAGTGAAATGGGGGCCAGAAAGTCAAAAGAGACCCAGTACTTC. Translation: CASSEMGARKSKETQYF. This chain connects TRBV25-1 to TRBJ2-5; perhaps TRBD1 as D (6 bases). Germline V lookup: CDR1 MGHDK, CDR2 SYGVNS. The CDR3 runs 17 residues. V was shortened by 2 bases and J by 3 bases, with 19 bases between the two germline ends.

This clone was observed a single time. CDR3 loop: CASSEYTIYF. For the CDR3, the DNA is TGTGCCAGCAGTGAATACACCATATATTTT. The chain uses TRBV2 and TRBJ1-3; D is unclear. Looked up from germline, CDR1 is SNHLY and CDR2 is FYNNEI. The CDR3 sequence is 10 residues long. Trimming took 2 bases from V and 8 from J, leaving 1 base between them. Complete variable domain (other parts from reference TRBV2 and TRBJ1-3): EPEVTQTPSHQVTQMGQEVILRCVPISNHLYFYWYRQILGQKVEFLVSFYNNEISEKSEIFDDQFSVERPDGSNFTLKIRSTKLEDSAMYFCASSEYTIYFGEGSWLTVV.

CDR3 sequence: CASRSPGTDYGYTF. In nucleotides, the CDR3 is TGTGCCAGCAGGTCCCCCGGGACAGACTATGGCTACACCTTC. The genes are TRBV6-6 and TRBJ1-2; 7 nucleotides agree with TRBD1. V was clipped by 6 bases and J by 3 bases; unmatched bases: 7. The CDR3 has 14 residues. The germline V gene has CDR1 MNHNY and CDR2 SVGAGI (reference sequence).

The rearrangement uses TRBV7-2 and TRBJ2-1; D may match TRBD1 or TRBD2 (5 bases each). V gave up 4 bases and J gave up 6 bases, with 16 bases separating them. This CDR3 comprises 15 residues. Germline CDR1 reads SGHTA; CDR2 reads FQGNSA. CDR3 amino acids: CASSSYRDRINEQFF. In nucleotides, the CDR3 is TGTGCCAGCAGCTCGTACCGGGACCGAATCAATGAGCAGTTCTTC. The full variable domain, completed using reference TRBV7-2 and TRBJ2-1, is GAGVSQSPSNKVTEKGKDVELRCDPISGHTALYWYRQSLGQGLEFLIYFQGNSAPDKSGLPSDRFSAERTGGSVSTLTIQRTQQEDSAVYLCASSSYRDRINEQFFGPGTRLTVL.

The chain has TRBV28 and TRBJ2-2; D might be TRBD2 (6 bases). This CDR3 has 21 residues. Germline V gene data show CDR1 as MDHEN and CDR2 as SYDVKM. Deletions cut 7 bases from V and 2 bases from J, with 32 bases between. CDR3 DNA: TGTGCCAGCAACCTAGGCGGGGTTTTGTCTGTGTTCCAGTCAAACACCGGGGAGCTGTTTTTT. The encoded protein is CASNLGGVLSVFQSNTGELFF.

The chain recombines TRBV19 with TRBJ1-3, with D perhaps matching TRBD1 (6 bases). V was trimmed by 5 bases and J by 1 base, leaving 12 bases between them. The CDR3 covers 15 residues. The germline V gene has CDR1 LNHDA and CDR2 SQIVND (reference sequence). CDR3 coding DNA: TGTGCCAGTAGTCCACGGAGGGGGTCTGGAAACACCATATATTTT. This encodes CASSPRRGSGNTIYF.

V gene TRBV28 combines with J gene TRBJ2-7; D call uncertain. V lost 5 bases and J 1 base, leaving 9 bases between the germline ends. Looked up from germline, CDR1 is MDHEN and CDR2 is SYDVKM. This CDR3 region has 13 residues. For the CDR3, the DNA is TGTGCCAGCAGTCCCGGCCTATCCTACGAGCAGTACTTC. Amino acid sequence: CASSPGLSYEQYF.

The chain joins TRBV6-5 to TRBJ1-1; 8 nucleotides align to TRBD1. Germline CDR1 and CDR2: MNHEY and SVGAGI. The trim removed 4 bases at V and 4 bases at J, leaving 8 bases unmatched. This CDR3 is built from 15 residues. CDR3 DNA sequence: TGTGCCAGCAGTTTTTCACCAGGGGGCGGCACTGAAGCTTTCTTT. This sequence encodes CASSFSPGGGTEAFF.

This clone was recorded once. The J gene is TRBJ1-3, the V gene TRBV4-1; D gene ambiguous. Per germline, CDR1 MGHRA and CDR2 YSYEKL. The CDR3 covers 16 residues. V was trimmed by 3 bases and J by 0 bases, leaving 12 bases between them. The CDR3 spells CASSQKERLSGNTIYF. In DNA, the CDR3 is TGCGCCAGCAGCCAGAAAGAAAGGCTCTCTGGAAACACCATATATTTT.

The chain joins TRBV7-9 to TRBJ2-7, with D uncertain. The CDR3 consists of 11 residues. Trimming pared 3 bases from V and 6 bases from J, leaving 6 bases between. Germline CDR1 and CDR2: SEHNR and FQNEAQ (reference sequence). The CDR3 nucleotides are TGTGCCAGCAGCTTGGGAACCGAGCAGTACTTC. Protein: CASSLGTEQYF.

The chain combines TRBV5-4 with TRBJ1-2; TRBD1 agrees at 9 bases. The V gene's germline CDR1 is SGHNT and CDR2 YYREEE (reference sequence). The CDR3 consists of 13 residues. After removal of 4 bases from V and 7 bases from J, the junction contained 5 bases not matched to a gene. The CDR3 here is CASSRDRVSGYTF. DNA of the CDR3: TGTGCCAGCAGCCGGGACAGGGTCTCTGGCTACACCTTC. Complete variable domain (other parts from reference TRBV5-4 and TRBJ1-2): ETGVTQSPTHLIKTRGQQVTLRCSSQSGHNTVSWYQQALGQGPQFIFQYYREEENGRGNFPPRFSGLQFPNYSSELNVNALELDDSALYLCASSRDRVSGYTFGSGTRLTVV.

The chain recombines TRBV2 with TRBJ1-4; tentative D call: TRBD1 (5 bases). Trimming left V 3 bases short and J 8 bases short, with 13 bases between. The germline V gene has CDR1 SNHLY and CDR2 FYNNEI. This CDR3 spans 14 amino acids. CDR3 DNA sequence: TGTGCCAGCAGTGAGAGGAGGGGTGGAGAAAAACTGTTTTTT. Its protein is CASSERRGGEKLFF.

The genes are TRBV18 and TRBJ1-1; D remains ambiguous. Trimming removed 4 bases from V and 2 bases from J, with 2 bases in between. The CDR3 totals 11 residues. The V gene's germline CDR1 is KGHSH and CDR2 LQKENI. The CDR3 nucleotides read TGTGCCAGCTCACATAACACTGAAGCTTTCTTT. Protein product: CASSHNTEAFF.

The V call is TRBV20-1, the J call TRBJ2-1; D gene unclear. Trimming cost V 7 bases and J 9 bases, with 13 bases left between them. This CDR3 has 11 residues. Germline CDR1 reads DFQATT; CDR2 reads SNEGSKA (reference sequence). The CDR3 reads CSVDLAIEQFF. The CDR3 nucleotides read TGCAGTGTTGATCTGGCTATTGAGCAGTTCTTC.